Below, 11 T cell receptor beta chains from the same sample are listed, as sequenced in a study of T cells in Graves' hyperthyroidism and ophthalmopathy. RNA transcripts were the template for amplifying TCR beta CDR3 regions. The HTBI primer set served for first-round RT-PCR of the TCR CDR3. MiXCR, run by TCRdb on the multiplex PCR reads, gives a single entry per CDR3 protein. The sample includes approximately 150,000 distinct CDR3 sequences, roughly 10% of them seen just once. Sample: blood. These receptors were obtained from a woman in her late teens or twenties with Graves' hyperthyroidism that later progressed to Graves' ophthalmopathy.

Many counts were recorded for this clonotype. The chain joins TRBV27 to TRBJ2-1, with 8 bases that match TRBD1. The germline CDR1 and CDR2 sequences are MNHEY and SMNVEV (reference sequence). This CDR3 is built from 16 residues. Unmatched junction bases numbered 8, after V lost 3 bases and J lost 4 bases. The DNA for the CDR3 is TGTGCCAGCAGTTTGATCCAGGGGGCTTTTTACAATGAGCAGTTCTTC. Translation gives CASSLIQGAFYNEQFF.

This clonotype was recorded many times. The chain combines TRBV5-4 with TRBJ2-3; TRBD2 might be the D (6 bases). The germline CDR1 and CDR2 sequences are SGHNT and YYREEE (reference sequence). The CDR3 extends over 15 amino acids. The V and J ends lost 0 bases and 1 base respectively, with 9 bases between them. DNA of the CDR3: TGTGCCAGCAGCTTGGGGGGACTCCGCACAGATACGCAGTATTTT. Protein: CASSLGGLRTDTQYF.

This clonotype occurred many times. The genes are TRBV20-1 and TRBJ2-7; D gene unclear. Trimming cost V 0 bases and J 0 bases, with 9 bases left between them. The CDR3 spans 14 residues. From germline, CDR1 is DFQATT and CDR2 SNEGSKA (reference sequence). CDR3 loop: CSARDQQISYEQYF. For the CDR3, the DNA is TGCAGTGCTAGAGATCAACAGATCTCCTACGAGCAGTACTTC.

The chain carries TRBV6-4 and TRBJ2-7; 13 bases line up with TRBD2. The CDR3 covers 16 residues. The trim removed 5 bases at V and 2 bases at J, leaving 6 bases unmatched. Germline V lookup: CDR1 MRHNA, CDR2 SNTAGT. CDR3: CASSSGGLAGTYEQYF. The CDR3 nucleotides read TGTGCCAGCAGTTCCGGGGGACTAGCGGGGACCTACGAGCAGTACTTC.

This clonotype was recorded many times. The CDR3 spells CASSLTGGGEQYF. DNA of the CDR3: TGTGCCAGCAGTTTGACAGGGGGCGGCGAGCAGTACTTC. The chain is built from TRBV27 and TRBJ2-7; TRBD1 agrees at 10 bases. J lost 6 bases, V lost 3 bases, and 2 bases had no gene match. The CDR3 has 13 amino acids. Per germline, CDR1 MNHEY and CDR2 SMNVEV (reference sequence).

This clonotype was found many times. The V and J genes are TRBV12-3 or TRBV12-4 and TRBJ2-7, with D perhaps TRBD1 or TRBD2 (5 bases each). The CDR3 sequence is 14 residues long. V gave up 2 bases and J gave up 3 bases, with 11 bases separating them. The CDR3 loop is CASSLTRGDYEQYF. CDR3 bases: TGTGCCAGCAGTTTAACGAGGGGAGACTACGAGCAGTACTTC.

This clonotype was seen ten or more times. The chain joins TRBV29-1 to TRBJ1-6; 10 positions agree with TRBD1. There are 13 residues in the CDR3. CDR1 is SQVTM and CDR2 is ANQGSEA in the germline V gene. J lost 9 bases, V lost 7 bases, and 6 bases had no gene match. CDR3 sequence reads: CSAGQGVGSPLHF. Here the CDR3 DNA reads TGCAGCGCCGGACAGGGGGTAGGTTCACCCCTCCACTTT.

CDR3 nucleotides: TGTGCCAGCAGTCCAACAGGGCCTGGAAACACCATATATTTT. This codes for CASSPTGPGNTIYF. V gene TRBV6-1 combines with J gene TRBJ1-3; perhaps TRBD1 as D (6 bases). This CDR3 is built from 14 residues. Deletions cut 5 bases from V and 2 bases from J, with 10 bases between. CDR1 and CDR2 from the germline V gene are MNHNS and SASEGT.

This clonotype was recorded at least ten times. The chain is built from TRBV28 and TRBJ1-6; no definite D call. Per the germline V gene, CDR1 is MDHEN and CDR2 is SYDVKM. V dropped 3 bases and J dropped 7 bases, with 13 bases sitting between them. The CDR3 runs 15 residues. The CDR3 DNA sequence: TGTGCCAGCAGTTTGCTAAGTGATGGGAATTCACCCCTCCACTTT. Its protein product is CASSLLSDGNSPLHF. Full variable domain (rest looked up from reference TRBV28 and TRBJ1-6): DVKVTQSSRYLVKRTGEKVFLECVQDMDHENMFWYRQDPGLGLRLIYFSYDVKMKEKGDIPEGYSVSREKKERFSLILESASTNQTSMYLCASSLLSDGNSPLHFGNGTRLTVT.

This clonotype has at least ten counts. V and J are TRBV12-3 or TRBV12-4 and TRBJ2-1; 10 nucleotides agree with TRBD2. Trimming took 1 base from V and 2 from J; bases not matched to a gene: 2. This CDR3 comprises 16 residues. Here the CDR3 DNA reads TGTGCCAGCAGTTTAGAACTAGCGGGGACCTACAATGAGCAGTTCTTC. Amino acid sequence: CASSLELAGTYNEQFF.

This clonotype was seen a handful of times. The chain carries TRBV7-9 and TRBJ1-3, with D hard to call. CDR1 SEHNR and CDR2 FQNEAQ come from the germline V gene (reference sequence). Trimming cost V 1 base and J 5 bases, with 6 bases left between them. This CDR3 comprises 13 residues. In DNA, the CDR3 is TGTGCCAGCAGCTTAGGGTTCAGAAACACCATATATTTT. It encodes CASSLGFRNTIYF.